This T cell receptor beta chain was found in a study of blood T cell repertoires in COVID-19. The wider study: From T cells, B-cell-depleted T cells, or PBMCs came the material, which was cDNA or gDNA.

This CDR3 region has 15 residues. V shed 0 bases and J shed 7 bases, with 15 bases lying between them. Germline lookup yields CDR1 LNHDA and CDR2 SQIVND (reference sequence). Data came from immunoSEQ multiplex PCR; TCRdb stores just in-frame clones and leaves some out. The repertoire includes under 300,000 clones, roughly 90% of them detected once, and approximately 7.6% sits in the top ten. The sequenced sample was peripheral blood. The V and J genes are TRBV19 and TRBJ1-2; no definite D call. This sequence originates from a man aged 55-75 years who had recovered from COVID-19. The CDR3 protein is CASSIDLRAPGGYTF. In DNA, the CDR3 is TGTGCCAGTAGTATAGATCTAAGAGCCCCGGGTGGCTACACCTTC.